Described below is a single TCR beta chain sequence and its context. The antigen remains unidentified. This record belongs to a study of shared clonotypes between healthy human individuals. On the study more broadly: Each donor had three CD4 naive, three CD4 memory, two CD8 naive and one CD8 memory plate.

The V end lost 0 bases, the J end lost 0 bases, and 8 bases lay between the germline ends. There are 15 residues in the CDR3. CDR1 is MNHEY, CDR2 SMNVEV, per germline (reference sequence). In replicate PCRs of sorted subsets, roughly 200 ng DNA, approximately 28,000 T cell genomes, was used. Data came from immunoSEQ multiplex PCR; TCRdb stores just in-frame clones and leaves some out. The data contain approximately 2.5 million clones, just over 90% of them singletons. General study results and limits: Enrolling few donors narrowed the genetic and exposure-history diversity that was represented. Between a handful of donors, naive CD4 clonotypes were shared at a level of about 5%.

Sequences were obtained from naive CD4+ T cells sorted from blood. Subset noted: CD45RA+ positively selected. This TCR came from a man aged 18 to 35 in good health. This rearrangement joins TRBV27 to TRBJ1-1, with no clear D. Written as DNA, the CDR3 is TGTGCCAGCAGTTTATCGGCACCTTTGAACACTGAAGCTTTCTTT. It specifies CASSLSAPLNTEAFF.